Below are 21 T cell receptor beta chains sequenced from a single sample in a study of low-dose radiotherapy and immunotherapy resistance in tumors. Alpha and beta chains were covered, as first-strand cDNA relied on TRAV- and TRBV-specific primers. TCR amplification involved 20 to 25 PCR cycles with a constant-region primer and V-primer adapter. TCRdb re-called the reads with MiXCR, one entry per CDR3 protein. The sample includes under 90,000 distinct CDR3 sequences, roughly a sixth of them seen just once. Time point in this sample: before trial treatment. The specimen comprised PBMCs, sampled before treatment. All receptors come from a male donor with prostate cancer.

The chain recombines TRBV23-1 with TRBJ1-4; possibly TRBD1 for D (5 bases). TRBV23-1 qualifies as an ORF whose function is uncertain. The CDR3 totals 17 residues. V dropped 0 bases and J dropped 0 bases, with 11 bases sitting between them. Here the CDR3 reads CASSQSWGVTTNEKLFF. The CDR3 DNA sequence: TGCGCCAGCAGTCAATCATGGGGCGTTACAACTAATGAAAAACTGTTTTTT.

This clonotype showed up many times. The chain carries TRBV2 and TRBJ2-3; no clear D. Between the trimmed V and J ends, which lost 6 bases and 5 bases, there was a span of 9 bases. The CDR3 extends over 12 amino acids. The germline V gene has CDR1 SNHLY and CDR2 FYNNEI. The CDR3 reads CASRKMGDTQYF. The CDR3 DNA follows: TGTGCCAGCAGGAAAATGGGAGATACGCAGTATTTT. The full variable domain, with the rest looked up from reference TRBV2 and TRBJ2-3, is EPEVTQTPSHQVTQMGQEVILRCVPISNHLYFYWYRQILGQKVEFLVSFYNNEISEKSEIFDDQFSVERPDGSNFTLKIRSTKLEDSAMYFCASRKMGDTQYFGPGTRLTVL.

This clonotype was observed at least ten times. The chain couples TRBV4-1 to TRBJ2-2; D may be TRBD1 or TRBD2 (5 bases each). This CDR3 spans 15 amino acids. In germline, CDR1 is MGHRA, CDR2 YSYEKL. V was clipped by 4 bases and J by 3 bases, with 12 bases between them. The CDR3 DNA follows: TGCGCCAGCAGCCCTAACCAGGGAGACACCGGGGAGCTGTTTTTT. Its translation is CASSPNQGDTGELFF.

Of note for this clonotype: A single base separates this from a much larger clone, so it may be a read error. The genes are TRBV6-6 and TRBJ2-7; 7 nucleotides match TRBD1. Germline values: CDR1 MNHNY, CDR2 SVGAGI (reference sequence). The CDR3 contains 11 residues. The CDR3 is CVSPRGYEQYF. In nucleotides, the CDR3 is TGTGTCAGCCCCAGGGGGTACGAGCAGTACTTC.

This clonotype was found once. A far larger clone is off by one base, so a read error is likely. The V gene is TRBV6-5, the J gene TRBJ2-1, with D hard to call. Trimming took off 6 bases at V and 10 bases at J, with 16 bases between the two ends. The CDR3 is 13 amino acids. Germline CDR1 is MNHEY and CDR2 is SVGAGI. CDR3 residues: CASRLTLGYEQFF. CDR3 nucleotides: TGTGCCAGCAGGCTGACTTTGGGTTACGAGCAGTTCTTC.

This clonotype was counted ten times or more. This chain links TRBV19 with TRBJ1-2; no clear D gene. The CDR3 runs to 14 residues. With 6 bases removed from V and 4 bases from J, the gap between germline ends came to 15 bases. The germline gives CDR1 LNHDA, CDR2 SQIVND (reference sequence). This CDR3 reads CASRLEDVVYGYTF. DNA of the CDR3: TGTGCCAGTAGACTAGAGGACGTCGTCTATGGCTACACCTTC.

This clonotype has at least ten counts. V and J are TRBV21-1 and TRBJ1-5; TRBD1, as called in the table, went unchecked against the DNA. TRBV21-1 is designated a pseudogene. The CDR3 has 16 amino acids. CDR3 region: CASSKPGQFSNQPQHF. The CDR3 nucleotides read TGTGCCAGCAGCAAACCCGGGCAGTTTAGCAATCAGCCCCAGCATTTT.

At least ten counts were recorded for this clonotype. The chain links TRBV9 to TRBJ2-2; tentatively, D is TRBD2 (6 bases). The V gene's germline CDR1 is SGDLS and CDR2 YYNGEE. Trimming pared 3 bases from V and 6 bases from J, leaving 9 bases between. The CDR3 sequence is 13 residues long. The CDR3 region is CASSASVAGELFF. The CDR3, as DNA: TGTGCCAGCAGCGCTAGCGTAGCCGGGGAGCTGTTTTTT.

This clonotype showed up many times. The chain joins TRBV6-5 to TRBJ1-6, with D possibly matching TRBD1 (5 bases). There are 13 residues in the CDR3. V was trimmed by 10 bases and J by 5 bases, leaving 12 bases between them. Germline V gene sequence: CDR1 MNHEY, CDR2 SVGAGI. CDR3 nucleotide sequence: TGTGCCACACGGAGGGACCATAATTCACCCCTCCACTTT. Encoded protein: CATRRDHNSPLHF.

This clonotype was counted at least ten times. The gene calls are TRBV7-2 and TRBJ2-1; possible D gene TRBD2, 5 bases. The germline gives CDR1 SGHTA, CDR2 FQGNSA. Trimming cost V 5 bases and J 7 bases, with 12 bases left between them. The CDR3 runs to 13 residues. The chain's CDR3 is CASSPGIANEQFF. The CDR3 region has the DNA TGTGCCAGCAGCCCCGGCATAGCGAATGAGCAGTTCTTC.

This clonotype has ten or more counts. The V call is TRBV2, the J call TRBJ1-6; D not resolved. Deletions cut 7 bases from V and 9 bases from J, with 13 bases between. The V gene's germline CDR1 is SNHLY and CDR2 FYNNEI. The length of the CDR3 is 13 residues. CDR3 in DNA: TGTGCCAGCAAGAGAGTCCTGGGTTCACCCCTCCACTTT. This encodes CASKRVLGSPLHF.

About this clonotype itself: The likely explanation is a read error, given a far larger clone one base away. This sequence joins TRBV15 and TRBJ2-7; 8 nucleotides align to TRBD2. The V and J ends lost 3 bases and 7 bases, in that order; junction bases with no gene match: 11. CDR1 is LNHNV, CDR2 YYDKDF, per germline (reference sequence). The CDR3 length is 15 residues. The CDR3 loop reads CATSSPAGEYNEQYF. The CDR3 nucleotides are TGTGCCACCAGCAGTCCAGCGGGGGAGTACAATGAGCAGTACTTC.

This clonotype showed up many times. The chain recombines TRBV19 with TRBJ2-1, with 9 bases lining up with TRBD2. The germline V gene encodes CDR1 LNHDA and CDR2 SQIVND (reference sequence). The ends lost 5 bases at V and 7 bases at J; junction bases unmatched: 9. This CDR3 has 15 residues. CDR3 protein: CASSPGTSYRNEQFF. The CDR3 DNA follows: TGTGCCAGTAGTCCCGGGACTAGCTATCGGAATGAGCAGTTCTTC.

At least ten counts were recorded for this clonotype. V is TRBV4-1 and J is TRBJ1-5; tentatively, D is TRBD1 (5 bases). CDR1 and CDR2 (germline): MGHRA, YSYEKL. Trimming took 1 base from V and 1 from J, leaving 17 bases between them. The CDR3 contains 18 residues. The CDR3 region is CASSQAGTGRASNQPQHF. In DNA, the CDR3 is TGCGCCAGCAGCCAAGCGGGAACGGGCAGGGCAAGCAATCAGCCCCAGCATTTT.

This clonotype was picked up many times. J is TRBJ2-3 and V is TRBV20-1; TRBD2 agrees at 7 bases. This CDR3 spans 13 amino acids. The V gene end was trimmed by 6 bases and the J gene end by 4 bases; junction bases not matched to a gene: 7. Germline V gives CDR1 DFQATT, CDR2 SNEGSKA (reference sequence). Here the CDR3 reads CSAQEGGPDTQYF. CDR3 DNA sequence: TGCAGTGCCCAAGAGGGAGGGCCAGATACGCAGTATTTT.

This clonotype was seen a handful of times. This chain links TRBV6-8 with TRBJ1-2; D is possibly TRBD1 (6 bases). Germline V lookup: CDR1 MNHGY, CDR2 SAAAGT. Trimming removed 6 bases at V and 10 bases at J, with 15 bases between. The CDR3 extends over 12 amino acids. The CDR3 loop reads CASRKEQGVYTF. The CDR3 DNA is TGTGCCAGCAGGAAGGAACAGGGAGTCTACACCTTC.

This clonotype was seen repeatedly, ten times or more. The V gene is TRBV2, the J gene TRBJ2-1, with 15 positions matching TRBD2. Germline CDR1 is SNHLY and CDR2 is FYNNEI. The CDR3 length is 20 residues. V gave up 7 bases and J gave up 0 bases; unmatched junction bases: 13. The CDR3 protein is CASTGRTSGGAPGSYNEQFF. DNA of the CDR3: TGTGCCAGCACCGGAAGGACTAGCGGGGGGGCCCCAGGCTCCTACAATGAGCAGTTCTTC.

About this clonotype itself: Germline is not matched at one junction end, which may reflect a read error. V and J are TRBV5-1 and TRBJ2-3, with 8 bases fitting TRBD2. The length of the CDR3 is 17 residues. CDR1 is SGHRS, CDR2 YFSETQ, per germline. CDR3 sequence (DNA): TGCGCCAGCAAACACTCGGGACGAGCGGGGGCCACAGATAGGCAGTATTTT. Amino acids: CASKHSGRAGATDRQYF.

This clonotype was recorded many times. This chain uses TRBV21-1 with TRBJ2-3; TRBD2 is the table's D call and was not checked against the DNA. TRBV21-1 is described as a pseudogene. The CDR3 contains 13 residues. The CDR3 loop is CARNRARGDTQYF. The CDR3 nucleotides are TGTGCCAGAAACAGGGCCCGGGGAGATACGCAGTATTTT.

This clonotype was picked up many times. CDR3 bases: TGTGCCAGCAGCATGCCGGGACTAGCGGGGGGGGGGGTCACAGATACGCAGTATTTT. It yields the protein CASSMPGLAGGGVTDTQYF. This chain links TRBV7-2 with TRBJ2-3, with 16 bases identical to TRBD2. Looked up from germline, CDR1 is SGHTA and CDR2 is FQGNSA. J gave up 2 bases and V 5 bases, and 10 bases lay outside the gene matches. The CDR3 spans 19 residues.

This clonotype appeared many times. V gene TRBV7-9 combines with J gene TRBJ1-1, with 9 bases fitting TRBD1. From germline, CDR1 is SEHNR and CDR2 FQNEAQ (reference sequence). The CDR3 spans 15 residues. V gave up 7 bases and J gave up 2 bases; unmatched junction bases: 8. The CDR3 nucleotides are TGTGCCAGCATACAGGGGGCGACTTTTAACACTGAAGCTTTCTTT. It translates to CASIQGATFNTEAFF.